The clone carrying this TCR beta chain was seen a handful of times. This sample stems from a study of blood T cells in healthy people across ages. A J-beta primer mix and a sample-barcoded 5' primer were used in a second PCR of roughly 6 to 11 cycles. TCRdb fed the 5' RACE reads into MiXCR, producing one record per CDR3 protein. The sample lists 1.5 million to 1.8 million distinct CDR3 sequences, less than 45% occurring once. The V end was cut by 2 bases, the J end by 9 bases, with 14 bases between. Germline values: CDR1 SGHVS, CDR2 FNYEAQ. There are 15 residues in the CDR3. There were healthy Caucasian individuals from Russia, aged about 6 to 95, serving as donors. For every donor, a draw yielded about 9.7 milliliters of peripheral blood. Whenever a sample was processed, at least 7 million PBMCs were isolated.

The chain joins TRBV7-6 to TRBJ1-6, with a weak D call TRBD1 (5 bases). This clonotype was sampled from a woman aged 18-35 years in good health. The material sequenced was blood. This CDR3 is CASSLRWGGGSPLHF. The CDR3 DNA reads TGTGCCAGCAGCTTACGTTGGGGGGGAGGTTCACCCCTCCACTTT.